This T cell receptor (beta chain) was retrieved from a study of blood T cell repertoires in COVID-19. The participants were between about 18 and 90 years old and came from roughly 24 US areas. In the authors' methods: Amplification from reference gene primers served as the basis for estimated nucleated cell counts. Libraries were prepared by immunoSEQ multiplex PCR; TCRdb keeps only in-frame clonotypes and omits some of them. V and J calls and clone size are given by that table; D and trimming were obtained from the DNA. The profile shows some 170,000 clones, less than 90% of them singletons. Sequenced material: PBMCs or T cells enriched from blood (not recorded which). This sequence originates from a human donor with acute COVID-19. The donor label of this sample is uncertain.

The CDR3 coding sequence is TGTGCCAGCAGCTTAAATGCTTATAGGGGGAACTATAATTCACCCCTCCACTTT. It is translated as CASSLNAYRGNYNSPLHF. The V call is TRBV11-2, the J call TRBJ1-6, with D maybe TRBD1 (6 bases). V lost 2 bases to trimming and J lost 3 bases, with 17 bases between them. There are 18 residues in the CDR3. CDR1 is SGHAT and CDR2 is FQNNGV in the germline V gene. The full variable domain, with the rest looked up from reference TRBV11-2 and TRBJ1-6, is EAGVAQSPRYKIIEKRQSVAFWCNPISGHATLYWYQQILGQGPKLLIQFQNNGVVDDSQLPKDRFSAERLKGVDSTLKIQPAKLEDSAVYLCASSLNAYRGNYNSPLHFGNGTRLTVT.